The 10 T cell receptor beta chains listed next were all sequenced from one sample in a study of blood T cells in healthy people across ages. Primers used in a second PCR of roughly 7 to 11 cycles were a sample-barcoded 5' primer and a J-beta primer mix. One entry per CDR3 protein results from TCRdb running MiXCR on the 5' RACE reads. The table lists some 1.1 million distinct CDR3 sequences, 35% to 40% of them singletons. The material sequenced was blood. The receptors here all came from a man aged 18 to 30 in good health.

The chain combines TRBV20-1 with TRBJ2-7, with D perhaps TRBD1 (7 bases). The V gene's germline CDR1 is DFQATT and CDR2 SNEGSKA (reference sequence). CDR3 length equals 15 residues. Trimming shortened V by 3 bases and J by 0 bases, and 15 bases separated the two germline ends. The CDR3 nucleotides are TGCAGTGCTAGCTTGACAGGGAGGCCCTCCTACGAGCAGTACTTC. Residues: CSASLTGRPSYEQYF.

The CDR3 DNA follows: TGCAGTGCTAGAGACTTTCGACTCTTCACAGATACGCAGTATTTT. It encodes CSARDFRLFTDTQYF. The rearrangement links TRBV20-1 to TRBJ2-3; D remains ambiguous. V gave up 0 bases and J gave up 2 bases, with 12 bases separating them. CDR1 and CDR2 from the germline V gene are DFQATT and SNEGSKA (reference sequence). CDR3 length: 15 amino acids.

This clonotype was recorded a few times. The chain joins TRBV20-1 to TRBJ1-2; D gene unclear. Trimming shortened V by 0 bases and J by 5 bases, and 7 bases separated the two germline ends. This CDR3 comprises 12 residues. Germline-derived CDR1 and CDR2 are DFQATT and SNEGSKA (reference sequence). CDR3 protein: CSARDTNYGYTF. CDR3 nucleotide sequence: TGCAGTGCTAGAGACACCAATTATGGCTACACCTTC.

This chain uses TRBV29-1 with TRBJ1-2, with a possible D match to TRBD1 (5 bases). The CDR3 spans 14 residues. Germline CDR1 reads SQVTM; CDR2 reads ANQGSEA. The V gene lost 6 bases and the J gene lost 5 bases, with 19 bases spanning the gap. CDR3 DNA sequence: TGCAGCGTCCTAGGACCGGCGGGGCCTTATGGCTACACCTTC. Encoded protein: CSVLGPAGPYGYTF.

The chain combines TRBV28 with TRBJ2-5, with 7 bases matching TRBD1. The CDR3 covers 13 residues. V gave up 4 bases and J gave up 4 bases; unmatched junction bases: 3. Germline-derived CDR1 and CDR2 are MDHEN and SYDVKM. CDR3 loop: CASSSAGGETQYF. For the CDR3, the DNA is TGTGCCAGCAGTTCGGCAGGGGGAGAGACCCAGTACTTC.

CDR3 in amino acids: CASSLESEEKLFF. CDR3 bases: TGTGCCAGCAGCTTAGAGTCGGAGGAAAAACTGTTTTTT. The chain combines TRBV7-9 with TRBJ1-4; D unclear. Trimming pared 1 base from V and 8 bases from J, leaving 8 bases between. The CDR3 runs 13 residues. CDR1 is SEHNR, CDR2 FQNEAQ, per germline (reference sequence).

The V and J genes are TRBV20-1 and TRBJ1-3; no firm D call. Germline V gene data show CDR1 as DFQATT and CDR2 as SNEGSKA (reference sequence). V lost 6 bases to trimming and J lost 0 bases, with 15 bases between them. The CDR3 sequence is 15 residues long. The CDR3 DNA follows: TGCAGTGCCCCACTTATACCCAGCTCTGGAAACACCATATATTTT. This translates into CSAPLIPSSGNTIYF.

This clonotype was seen a handful of times. This sequence joins TRBV5-1 and TRBJ2-3; 7 bases map to TRBD2. After removal of 0 bases from V and 2 bases from J, the junction contained 9 bases not matched to a gene. Germline-derived CDR1 and CDR2 are SGHRS and YFSETQ. The CDR3 is 17 residues long. The CDR3 DNA reads as TGCGCCAGCAGCTTGGGATCCGGGGGGATTAACACAGATACGCAGTATTTT. This encodes CASSLGSGGINTDTQYF.

This clonotype was detected a few times. This chain connects TRBV9 to TRBJ1-5, with D unclear. V lost 0 bases to trimming and J lost 4 bases, with 11 bases between them. The CDR3 consists of 15 residues. In germline, CDR1 is SGDLS, CDR2 YYNGEE. The CDR3 protein is CASSVDDSRNQPQHF. CDR3 nucleotides: TGTGCCAGCAGCGTAGACGATTCGAGGAATCAGCCCCAGCATTTT. Filled out from reference TRBV9 and TRBJ1-5, the complete variable domain reads DSGVTQTPKHLITATGQRVTLRCSPRSGDLSVYWYQQSLDQGLQFLIQYYNGEERAKGNILERFSAQQFPDLHSELNLSSLELGDSALYFCASSVDDSRNQPQHFGDGTRLSIL.

This clonotype turned up a few times. This rearrangement joins TRBV27 to TRBJ2-3; maybe TRBD1 (6 bases). V was pared by 3 bases and J by 0 bases, with 16 bases between. This CDR3 comprises 17 residues. Germline CDR1 and CDR2: MNHEY and SMNVEV (reference sequence). The CDR3 sequence is CASSFHITGSSTDTQYF. CDR3 sequence (DNA): TGTGCCAGCAGTTTCCATATAACAGGGTCTAGCACAGATACGCAGTATTTT.